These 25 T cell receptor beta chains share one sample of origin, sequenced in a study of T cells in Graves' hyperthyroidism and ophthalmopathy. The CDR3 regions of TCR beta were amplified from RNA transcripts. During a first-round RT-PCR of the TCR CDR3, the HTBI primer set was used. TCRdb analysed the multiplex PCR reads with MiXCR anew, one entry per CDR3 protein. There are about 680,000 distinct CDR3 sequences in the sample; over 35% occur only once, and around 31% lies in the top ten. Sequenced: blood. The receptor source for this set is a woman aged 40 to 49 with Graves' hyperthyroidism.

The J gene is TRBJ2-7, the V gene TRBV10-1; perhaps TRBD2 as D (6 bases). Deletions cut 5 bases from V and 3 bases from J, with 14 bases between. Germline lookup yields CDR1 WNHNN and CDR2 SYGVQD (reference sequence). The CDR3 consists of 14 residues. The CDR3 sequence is CASSPGGDRYEQYF. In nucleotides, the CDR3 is TGCGCCAGCAGTCCGGGCGGGGATCGCTACGAGCAGTACTTC.

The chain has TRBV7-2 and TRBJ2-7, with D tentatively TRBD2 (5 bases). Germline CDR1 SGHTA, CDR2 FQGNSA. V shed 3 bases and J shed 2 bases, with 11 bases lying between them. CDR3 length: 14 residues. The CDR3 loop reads CASSFSGFTYEQYF. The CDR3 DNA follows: TGTGCCAGCAGCTTTTCGGGGTTTACCTACGAGCAGTACTTC.

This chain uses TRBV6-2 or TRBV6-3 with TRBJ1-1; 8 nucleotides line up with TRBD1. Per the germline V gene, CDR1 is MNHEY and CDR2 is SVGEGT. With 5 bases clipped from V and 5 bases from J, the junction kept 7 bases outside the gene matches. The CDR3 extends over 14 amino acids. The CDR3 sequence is CASSTDREGTEAFF. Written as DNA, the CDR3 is TGTGCCAGCAGTACGGACAGGGAGGGGACTGAAGCTTTCTTT.

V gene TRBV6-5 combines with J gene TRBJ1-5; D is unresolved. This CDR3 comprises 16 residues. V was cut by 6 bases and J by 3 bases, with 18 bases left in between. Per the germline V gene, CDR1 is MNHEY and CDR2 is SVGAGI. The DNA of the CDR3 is TGTGCCAGCAGAATTTCCCGTTCCGGGGACAATCAGCCCCAGCATTTT. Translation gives CASRISRSGDNQPQHF.

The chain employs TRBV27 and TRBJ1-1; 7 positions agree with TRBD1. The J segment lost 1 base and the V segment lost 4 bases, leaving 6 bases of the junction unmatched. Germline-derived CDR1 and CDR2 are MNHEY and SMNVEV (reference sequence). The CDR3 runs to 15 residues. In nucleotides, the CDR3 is TGTGCCAGCAGTTGGAAGGGGGCGAAGAACACTGAAGCTTTCTTT. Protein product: CASSWKGAKNTEAFF.

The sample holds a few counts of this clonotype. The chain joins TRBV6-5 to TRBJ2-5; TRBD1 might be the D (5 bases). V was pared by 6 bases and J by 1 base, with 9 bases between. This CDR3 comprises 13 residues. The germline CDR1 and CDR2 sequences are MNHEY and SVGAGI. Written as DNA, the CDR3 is TGTGCCAGCAGACGGACACCCCAAGAGACCCAGTACTTC. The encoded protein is CASRRTPQETQYF.

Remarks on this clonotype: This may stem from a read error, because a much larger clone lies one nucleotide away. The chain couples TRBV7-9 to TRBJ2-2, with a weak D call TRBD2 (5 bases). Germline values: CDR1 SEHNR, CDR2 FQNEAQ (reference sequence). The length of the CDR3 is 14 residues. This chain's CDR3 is CASSFALNTGELSF. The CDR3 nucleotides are TGTGCCAGCAGCTTCGCCCTGAACACCGGGGAGCTGTCTTTT.

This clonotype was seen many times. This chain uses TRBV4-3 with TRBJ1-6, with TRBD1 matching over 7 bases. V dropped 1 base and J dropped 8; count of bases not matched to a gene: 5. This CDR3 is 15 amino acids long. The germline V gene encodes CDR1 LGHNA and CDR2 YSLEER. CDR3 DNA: TGCGCCAGCAGCCAAGGGTCAGGGGGGGATTCACCCCTCCACTTT. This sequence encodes CASSQGSGGDSPLHF.

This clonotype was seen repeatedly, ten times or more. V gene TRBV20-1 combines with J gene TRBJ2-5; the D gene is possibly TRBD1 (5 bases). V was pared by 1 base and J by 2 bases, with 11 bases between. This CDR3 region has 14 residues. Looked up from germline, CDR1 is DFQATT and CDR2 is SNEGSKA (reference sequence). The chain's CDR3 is CSARAPTVQETQYF. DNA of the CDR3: TGCAGTGCTAGAGCCCCGACAGTACAAGAGACCCAGTACTTC.

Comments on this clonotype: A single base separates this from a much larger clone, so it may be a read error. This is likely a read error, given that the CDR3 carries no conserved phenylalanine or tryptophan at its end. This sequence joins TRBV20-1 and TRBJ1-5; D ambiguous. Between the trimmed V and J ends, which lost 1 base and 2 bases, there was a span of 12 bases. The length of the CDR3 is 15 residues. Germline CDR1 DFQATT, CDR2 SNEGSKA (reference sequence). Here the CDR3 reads CSARALGSGNQPQHL. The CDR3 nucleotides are TGCAGTGCTAGAGCGCTGGGGTCGGGCAATCAGCCCCAGCATCTT.

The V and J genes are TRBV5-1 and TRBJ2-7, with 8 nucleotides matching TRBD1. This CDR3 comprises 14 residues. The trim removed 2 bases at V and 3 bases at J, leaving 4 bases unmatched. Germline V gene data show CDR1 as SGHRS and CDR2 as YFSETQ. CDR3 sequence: CASSFQGAYYEQYF. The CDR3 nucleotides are TGCGCCAGCAGCTTCCAGGGGGCTTACTACGAGCAGTACTTC. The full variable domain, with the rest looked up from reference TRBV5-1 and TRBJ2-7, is KAGVTQTPRYLIKTRGQQVTLSCSPISGHRSVSWYQQTPGQGLQFLFEYFSETQRNKGNFPGRFSGRQFSNSRSEMNVSTLELGDSALYLCASSFQGAYYEQYFGPGTRLTVT.

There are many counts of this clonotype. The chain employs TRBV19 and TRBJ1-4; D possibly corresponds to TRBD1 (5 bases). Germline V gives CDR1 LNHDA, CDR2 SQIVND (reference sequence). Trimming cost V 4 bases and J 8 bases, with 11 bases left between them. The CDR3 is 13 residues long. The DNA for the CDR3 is TGTGCCAGTAGTAGGGGCATGGGCGAAAAACTGTTTTTT. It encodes CASSRGMGEKLFF.

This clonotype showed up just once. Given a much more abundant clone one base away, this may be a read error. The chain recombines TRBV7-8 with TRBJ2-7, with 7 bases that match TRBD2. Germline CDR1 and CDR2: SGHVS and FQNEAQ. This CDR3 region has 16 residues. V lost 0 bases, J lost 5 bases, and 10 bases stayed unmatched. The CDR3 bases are TGTGCCAGCAGCTTAGCGCGGGGGTCCCCAGCCCACGAGCAGTACTTC. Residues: CASSLARGSPAHEQYF.

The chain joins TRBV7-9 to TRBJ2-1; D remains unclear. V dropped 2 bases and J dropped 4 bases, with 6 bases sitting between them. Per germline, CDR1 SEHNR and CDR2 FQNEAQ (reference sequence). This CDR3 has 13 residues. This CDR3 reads CASSLLAYNEQFF. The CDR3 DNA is TGTGCCAGCAGCTTACTGGCTTACAATGAGCAGTTCTTC.

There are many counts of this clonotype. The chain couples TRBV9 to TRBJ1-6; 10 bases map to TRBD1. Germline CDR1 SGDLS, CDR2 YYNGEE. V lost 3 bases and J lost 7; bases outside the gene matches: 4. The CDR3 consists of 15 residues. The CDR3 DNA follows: TGTGCCAGCAGCGCGACAGGGGGCGAGAATTCACCCCTCCACTTT. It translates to CASSATGGENSPLHF. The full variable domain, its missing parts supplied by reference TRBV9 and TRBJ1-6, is DSGVTQTPKHLITATGQRVTLRCSPRSGDLSVYWYQQSLDQGLQFLIQYYNGEERAKGNILERFSAQQFPDLHSELNLSSLELGDSALYFCASSATGGENSPLHFGNGTRLTVT.

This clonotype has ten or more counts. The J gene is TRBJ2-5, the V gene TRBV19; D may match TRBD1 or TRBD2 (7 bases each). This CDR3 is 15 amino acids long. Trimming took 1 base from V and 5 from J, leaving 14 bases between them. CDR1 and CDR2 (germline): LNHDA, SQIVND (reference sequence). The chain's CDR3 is CASSIGAGGGETQYF. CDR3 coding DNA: TGTGCCAGTAGTATAGGAGCAGGGGGAGGGGAGACCCAGTACTTC.

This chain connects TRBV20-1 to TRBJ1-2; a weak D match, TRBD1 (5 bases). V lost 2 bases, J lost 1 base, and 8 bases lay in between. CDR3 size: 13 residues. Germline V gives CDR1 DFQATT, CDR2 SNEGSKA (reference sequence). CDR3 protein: CSARRGYNYGYTF. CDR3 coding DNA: TGCAGTGCTAGACGGGGCTATAACTATGGCTACACCTTC.

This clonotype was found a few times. The CDR3 sequence: CASTTRGQTQETQYF. In DNA, the CDR3 is TGTGCCAGCACAACGAGGGGCCAAACTCAAGAGACCCAGTACTTC. This chain uses TRBV7-9 with TRBJ2-5; D may be TRBD1 or TRBD2 (5 bases each). This CDR3 spans 15 amino acids. The germline V gene encodes CDR1 SEHNR and CDR2 FQNEAQ (reference sequence). V gave up 7 bases and J gave up 2 bases, with 17 bases separating them.

The CDR3 loop is CSASRGFDQPQHF. CDR3 DNA: TGCAGTGCTAGCAGAGGGTTTGATCAGCCCCAGCATTTT. The chain employs TRBV20-1 and TRBJ1-5; D unresolved. CDR1 is DFQATT and CDR2 is SNEGSKA in the germline V gene (reference sequence). Deletions cut 3 bases from V and 5 bases from J, with 11 bases between. The CDR3 consists of 13 residues.

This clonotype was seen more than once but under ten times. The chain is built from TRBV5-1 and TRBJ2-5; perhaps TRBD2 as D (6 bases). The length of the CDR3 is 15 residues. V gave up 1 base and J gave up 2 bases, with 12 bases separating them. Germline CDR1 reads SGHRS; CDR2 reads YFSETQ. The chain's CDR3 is CASSLLASAQETQYF. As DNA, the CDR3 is TGCGCCAGCAGCTTGTTAGCTAGCGCGCAAGAGACCCAGTACTTC.

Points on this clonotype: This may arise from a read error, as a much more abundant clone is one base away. This CDR3 reads CAISEAVWGDEQYF. CDR3 nucleotide sequence: TGTGCCATCAGTGAGGCGGTCTGGGGGGACGAGCAGTACTTC. The chain joins TRBV10-3 to TRBJ2-7, with D tentatively TRBD2 (6 bases). CDR1 is ENHRY, CDR2 SYGVKD, per germline. The CDR3 is 14 residues long. The ends were cut back, 2 bases at V and 5 bases at J, with 13 bases in the middle.

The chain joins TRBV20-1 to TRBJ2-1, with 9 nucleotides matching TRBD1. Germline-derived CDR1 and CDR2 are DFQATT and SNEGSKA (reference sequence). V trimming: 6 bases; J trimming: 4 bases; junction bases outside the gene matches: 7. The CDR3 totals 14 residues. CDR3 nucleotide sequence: TGCAGTGCCCCGGGACAGGGCAAGTACAATGAGCAGTTCTTC. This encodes CSAPGQGKYNEQFF.

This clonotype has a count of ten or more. CDR3 bases: TGCAGTGCTAGTCAGGGACAGGGGTTGGGGATAGGATCTTCCACCTTC. It encodes CSASQGQGLGIGSSTF. This rearrangement joins TRBV20-1 to TRBJ1-2, with TRBD1 matching over 10 bases. V shed 3 bases, J shed 13 bases, and the junction held 20 bases outside the gene matches. CDR3 length equals 16 residues. In germline, CDR1 is DFQATT, CDR2 SNEGSKA (reference sequence).

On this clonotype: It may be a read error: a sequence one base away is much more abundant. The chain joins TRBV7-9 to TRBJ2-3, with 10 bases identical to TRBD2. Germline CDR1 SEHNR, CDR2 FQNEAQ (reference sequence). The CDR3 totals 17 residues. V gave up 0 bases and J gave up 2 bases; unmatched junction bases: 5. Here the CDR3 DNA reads TGTGCCAGCAGCTTAGCGGTCCTAGCGGGGGACACAGATACGCAGTATTTT. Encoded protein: CASSLAVLAGDTDTQYF.

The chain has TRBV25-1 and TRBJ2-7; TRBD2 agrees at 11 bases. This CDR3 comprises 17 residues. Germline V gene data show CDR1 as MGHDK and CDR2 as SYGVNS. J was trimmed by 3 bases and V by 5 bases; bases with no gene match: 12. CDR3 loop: CASSRGTGTSGRYEQYF. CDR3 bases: TGTGCCAGCAGTCGCGGGACAGGGACTAGCGGCCGCTACGAGCAGTACTTC.